This TCR beta chain is from a study of beta chain bispecific antibodies for T cell cancers (dated by TCRdb to 2020 to 2022). Some background on the complete study: After T cells from healthy donors were cocultured with bispecific antibodies and T cell leukemia lines, the researchers used TRBV sequencing of the cells that survived to measure how much each TRBV family was depleted. Jurkat cells expressed surface TRBV12 (TRBV12-3), and HPB-ALL cells expressed surface TRBV5-5.

This clonotype was counted at least ten times. This receptor's antigen is unknown. The sample holds no much larger clone one base away, and base qualities are not on file. Overall study outcomes, separate from this receptor: Compared with anti-CD19, anti-TRBV12 exposure reduced the TRBV12-3 share of total TRBV signal by just under 99%; TRBV12-4 fell approximately 36%, not significantly. Every sequenced sample was a mix of normal T cells and leukemia cell line cells, and most of the targeted TRBV signal originated from the leukemia cells instead of the normal T cells. Apart from the targeted and closely related genes, all other TRBV family members appeared to be unaffected by the TRBV-directed bispecific antibodies. Cross-reactivity of the anti-TRBV5-5 antibody with TRBV5-6 was attributed to high sequence similarity between the two genes.

Unique molecular identifier barcodes were built into the libraries and used for clonotype quantification. Qiagen AllPrep DNA/RNA Micro kits were used to isolate total RNA, and an Agilent TapeStation was used to check RNA quality. TCR beta libraries were built by 5' RACE: cDNA synthesis followed by two PCR steps using TCR beta constant-region gene-specific primers. Sequencing of the TCR beta libraries was performed on an Illumina MiSeq platform. In the paper's pipeline: Reads were processed with MIGEC, MiXCR and VDJtools. To get a clonotype's frequency, the unique molecular identifiers belonging to that clonotype were divided by all unique molecular identifiers in the sample. Nonfunctional TRBV genes classified in IMGT as pseudogenes or open reading frames, such as TRBV1, TRBV12-1 and TRBV21, were excluded. Starting from the raw public reads, TCRdb applied fastp trimming at Q25, assembled clones with MiXCR and retained in-frame beta chains. Each entry is one CDR3 protein sequence, shown with its most common DNA and genes. These V and J calls originate from TCRdb's pipeline instead of the authors' own analysis. Within this sample are about 20,000 distinct CDR3 sequences, with 2% to 2.5% of them counted one time only. Approximately 5.4% of the sample comes from the top ten.

CDR1 is given as SGHTA and CDR2 as FQGTGA, both from the germline V gene. V loses 4 bases at its end and J loses 1 base; junction bases beyond the gene matches: 1. The CDR3 runs 14 amino acids, cysteine and phenylalanine included. The entry retains the CDR3 DNA only, 42 bases that are in frame from base 1. Read against the paper, the sample's treatment or condition label means: alpha-V12: anti-TRBV12 scFv linked to anti-CD3 scFv. T cells were expanded from blood mononuclear cells for roughly 3 days using either anti-CD3 antibody OKT3 or CD3/CD28 Dynabeads. The anti-TRBV12 bispecific sample was taken from a coculture of Jurkat leukemia cells with normal T cells and was compared with an anti-CD19 bispecific control coculture. The culture conditions for expanded T cells were RPMI 1640 plus 10% fetal bovine serum, recombinant human IL-2 (about 90 IU/ml) and IL-7 (roughly 5.5 ng/ml). Each coculture mixed roughly 5 x 10^4 target cells and roughly 5 x 10^4 normal T cells with bispecific antibody in around 99 ul and was incubated at 37 degrees C for under 20 hours. Each bispecific antibody was composed of two single-chain variable fragments, which were expressed in a single-chain diabody format with a His tag. Effector T cells came from healthy human donors; peripheral blood mononuclear cells were isolated from leukapheresis samples by Ficoll density gradient centrifugation.

This material consisted of healthy donor T cells cultured with leukemia cells, taken from a culture containing a bispecific antibody targeting TCR Vbeta12. The V gene is TRBV7-3 and the J gene is TRBJ2-3, with TRBD2 identical over 8 junction bases. The TCR was taken from a human donor in good health. Some clones in this sample may be carry-over from other donors' samples. The CDR3 loop reads CASSSGGGTDTQYF. The DNA sequence is TGTGCCAGCAGCTCCGGGGGGGGCACAGATACGCAGTATTTT.